Described below is a single T cell receptor (beta chain) sequence and its context. The data originate from a study of blood T cell repertoires in COVID-19. Overall study context: Samples of COVID-19 (acute and convalescent) were obtained from the United States, Italy and Spain. T cells, B-cell-depleted T cells, or PBMCs supplied cDNA or gDNA.

Only in-frame clones appear in the TCRdb table, and some are missing; sequencing was by immunoSEQ multiplex PCR. The table lists approximately 360,000 clones, almost 90% of them singletons. This CDR3 spans 17 amino acids. V shed 4 bases and J 3 bases; nucleotides not matched to a gene: 8. Germline values: CDR1 KGHDR, CDR2 SFDVKD. This rearrangement joins TRBV24-1 to TRBJ1-4, with 9 bases lining up with TRBD1. This clonotype was sampled from a man between 18 and 35 years old with active or convalescent COVID-19. The sample was peripheral blood. The CDR3 DNA is TGTGCCACCAGTGAAACTGGGACAGGGCTTTCTAATGAAAAACTGTTTTTT. Translation gives CATSETGTGLSNEKLFF.